The clone carrying this TCR beta chain was seen only a few times. Antigen specificity is unknown. The data belong to a study of pediatric ulcerative colitis. Regarding the study as a whole: A couple of patients' blood samples yielded substantially fewer templates. This repertoire reflects total lymphocytes rather than subpopulations like regulatory T cells.

The repertoire was sequenced with immunoSEQ multiplex PCR; TCRdb's copy has only in-frame clones and lacks some. The table records 15,000 to 20,000 clones, approximately 80% of them present only once. The rectum was sampled with one to two pinch biopsies at colonoscopy. Germline V gene data show CDR1 as SEHNR and CDR2 as FQNEAQ (reference sequence). Trimming removed 2 bases from V and 6 bases from J; junction bases left unmatched: 15. The CDR3 totals 17 residues. The sequencing sample was made of gut tissue. The receptor was isolated from a boy aged 5-17 years who was a control in a study of pediatric ulcerative colitis. The rearrangement uses TRBV7-9 and TRBJ1-2; the match to TRBD1 covers 7 bases. CDR3 sequence (DNA): TGTGCCAGCAGCTTAACACGACAGGGCGTTTTGGGTAATGGCTACACCTTC. This sequence encodes CASSLTRQGVLGNGYTF.